This entry lists 26 T cell receptor beta chains sequenced from one sample in a study of blood T cell repertoires in COVID-19. Assay used: immunoSEQ multiplex PCR; TCRdb lists only in-frame clones, some missing. The profile shows about 280,000 clones, 70% to 90% of them singletons. What was sequenced was peripheral blood. The receptors were gathered from a woman between 25 and 40 years old who had recovered from COVID-19.

This chain uses TRBV2 with TRBJ1-1; no firm D call. The CDR3 contains 13 residues. Trimming removed 8 bases at V and 7 bases at J, with 17 bases between. Germline V lookup: CDR1 SNHLY, CDR2 FYNNEI. The CDR3, as DNA: TGTGCCAGCTCGAGCCTCGCCGGACTTGAAGCTTTCTTT. Residues: CASSSLAGLEAFF.

The V gene is TRBV27, the J gene TRBJ1-4; D is unresolved. The length of the CDR3 is 12 residues. V lost 8 bases to trimming and J lost 2 bases, with 6 bases between them. Per the germline V gene, CDR1 is MNHEY and CDR2 is SMNVEV (reference sequence). The CDR3 sequence: CASGRTNEKLFF. CDR3 sequence (DNA): TGTGCCAGCGGCAGGACTAATGAAAAACTGTTTTTT. The full variable domain, its missing parts supplied by reference TRBV27 and TRBJ1-4, is EAQVTQNPRYLITVTGKKLTVTCSQNMNHEYMSWYRQDPGLGLRQIYYSMNVEVTDKGDVPEGYKVSRKEKRNFPLILESPSPNQTSLYFCASGRTNEKLFFGSGTQLSVL.

CDR3: CASSELKQGETQYF. CDR3 nucleotides: TGCGCCAGCAGTGAGCTGAAACAGGGGGAGACCCAGTACTTC. This chain links TRBV10-2 with TRBJ2-5; 7 nucleotides line up with TRBD1. Trimming took 2 bases from V and 5 from J; bases not matched to a gene: 5. There are 14 residues in the CDR3. Germline loops: CDR1 WSHSY, CDR2 SAAADI.

This clone was observed a single time. The chain links TRBV19 to TRBJ1-5; D is ambiguous. Germline values: CDR1 LNHDA, CDR2 SQIVND (reference sequence). The V end was cut by 5 bases, the J end by 5 bases, with 7 bases between. There are 12 residues in the CDR3. The CDR3 spells CASSQRDQPQHF. The CDR3 nucleotides are TGTGCCAGTAGTCAGAGGGATCAGCCCCAGCATTTT. The full variable domain, its missing parts supplied by reference TRBV19 and TRBJ1-5, is DGGITQSPKYLFRKEGQNVTLSCEQNLNHDAMYWYRQDPGQGLRLIYYSQIVNDFQKGDIAEGYSVSREKKESFPLTVTSAQKNPTAFYLCASSQRDQPQHFGDGTRLSIL.

The rearrangement joins TRBV27 to TRBJ2-7; 9 bases are a match to TRBD1. V lost 8 bases, J lost 3 bases, and 2 bases stayed unmatched. The germline V gene encodes CDR1 MNHEY and CDR2 SMNVEV (reference sequence). The CDR3 is made up of 12 amino acids. The CDR3 sequence: CASWDRVYEQYF. CDR3 bases: TGTGCCAGCTGGGACAGGGTCTACGAGCAGTACTTC.

The chain combines TRBV7-6 with TRBJ2-7; 7 nucleotides align to TRBD1. The CDR3 extends over 15 amino acids. J lost 0 bases, V lost 11 bases, and 13 bases had no gene match. Germline V gene data show CDR1 as SGHVS and CDR2 as FNYEAQ. The chain's CDR3 is CAGNLRGQTSYEQYF. CDR3 nucleotide sequence: TGTGCCGGAAACCTACGGGGACAGACCTCCTACGAGCAGTACTTC.

This clone appeared a single time. This chain joins TRBV11-2 and TRBJ1-1, with 7 bases fitting TRBD1. This CDR3 is 13 amino acids long. Germline CDR1 reads SGHAT; CDR2 reads FQNNGV. The ends lost 2 bases at V and 5 bases at J; junction bases unmatched: 2. CDR3 loop: CASSLTGDTEAFF. The CDR3 nucleotides are TGTGCCAGCAGCTTAACAGGGGATACTGAAGCTTTCTTT.

The chain links TRBV18 to TRBJ1-1; D gene ambiguous. There are 13 residues in the CDR3. Trimming stripped 4 bases from V and 1 base from J, with 7 bases between. Germline assignment: CDR1 KGHSH and CDR2 LQKENI. CDR3 residues: CASSRLENTEAFF. DNA for the CDR3: TGTGCCAGCTCACGTCTAGAGAACACTGAAGCTTTCTTT.

This sequence joins TRBV15 and TRBJ1-2; unclear D gene. Trimming shortened V by 5 bases and J by 4 bases, and 14 bases separated the two germline ends. Germline lookup yields CDR1 LNHNV and CDR2 YYDKDF (reference sequence). This CDR3 contains 14 residues. Here the CDR3 reads CATSGPGEAYGYTF. The CDR3 DNA reads as TGTGCCACCAGCGGGCCCGGGGAGGCCTATGGCTACACCTTC. Variable domain in full (rest from reference TRBV15 and TRBJ1-2): DAMVIQNPRYQVTQFGKPVTLSCSQTLNHNVMYWYQQKSSQAPKLLFHYYDKDFNNEADTPDNFQSRRPNTSFCFLDIRSPGLGDTAMYLCATSGPGEAYGYTFGSGTRLTVV.

The chain has TRBV5-4 and TRBJ2-7, with 13 positions matching TRBD2. Trimming cost V 4 bases and J 3 bases; bases outside gene matches: 4. Germline V gives CDR1 SGHNT, CDR2 YYREEE (reference sequence). This CDR3 has 15 residues. CDR3: CASSQGTSGVYEQYF. The CDR3 nucleotides read TGTGCCAGCAGCCAAGGGACTAGCGGGGTCTACGAGCAGTACTTC.

The rearrangement links TRBV27 to TRBJ2-1; TRBD1 matches at 9 bases. The CDR3 is made up of 16 amino acids. Germline V gene lookup returns CDR1 MNHEY and CDR2 SMNVEV (reference sequence). The trim removed 7 bases at V and 3 bases at J, leaving 10 bases unmatched. The CDR3 DNA reads as TGTGCCAGCACACTAAATGGACAGGGGTACTACAATGAGCAGTTCTTC. The encoded protein is CASTLNGQGYYNEQFF.

The rearrangement links TRBV30 to TRBJ1-5; 8 nucleotides agree with TRBD1. Germline lookup yields CDR1 GTSNPN and CDR2 SVGIG (reference sequence). Germline trimming cut 2 bases from V and 3 bases from J; bases unmatched to any gene: 6. This CDR3 spans 15 amino acids. The CDR3 spells CAWSLLGQVNQPQHF. As DNA, the CDR3 is TGTGCCTGGAGTCTATTGGGACAGGTCAATCAGCCCCAGCATTTT. The variable domain in full, with the rest retrieved from reference TRBV30 and TRBJ1-5, is SQTIHQWPATLVQPVGSPLSLECTVEGTSNPNLYWYRQAAGRGLQLLFYSVGIGQISSEVPQNLSASRPQDRQFILSSKKLLLSDSGFYLCAWSLLGQVNQPQHFGDGTRLSIL.

Here the CDR3 DNA reads TGTGCCAGTAGTCTACGGGACAGAAACTCTGGAAACACCATATATTTT. This gives the protein CASSLRDRNSGNTIYF. The genes are TRBV19 and TRBJ1-3; 7 bases agree with TRBD1. The V segment lost 5 bases and the J segment 0 bases; nucleotides outside the gene matches: 7. This CDR3 region has 16 residues. Germline CDR1 and CDR2: LNHDA and SQIVND (reference sequence). The full variable domain, rest sourced from reference TRBV19 and TRBJ1-3, is DGGITQSPKYLFRKEGQNVTLSCEQNLNHDAMYWYRQDPGQGLRLIYYSQIVNDFQKGDIAEGYSVSREKKESFPLTVTSAQKNPTAFYLCASSLRDRNSGNTIYFGEGSWLTVV.

The J gene is TRBJ2-1, the V gene TRBV7-2; D may be TRBD2 (5 bases). V gave up 1 base and J gave up 3 bases, with 7 bases separating them. Germline V lookup: CDR1 SGHTA, CDR2 FQGNSA. This CDR3 contains 14 residues. For the CDR3, the DNA is TGTGCCAGCAGCTTAGGGGGAGACTACAATGAGCAGTTCTTC. It translates to CASSLGGDYNEQFF.

This chain connects TRBV19 to TRBJ2-7, with D possibly matching TRBD2 (5 bases). Germline-derived CDR1 and CDR2 are LNHDA and SQIVND (reference sequence). Trimming removed 8 bases from V and 6 bases from J, with 11 bases in between. The CDR3 contains 11 residues. CDR3 loop: CASRDGREQYF. In DNA, the CDR3 is TGTGCCAGTCGGGATGGGCGCGAGCAGTACTTC.

This clone was recorded at least ten times. The chain employs TRBV9 and TRBJ2-7; 10 positions agree with TRBD1. CDR3 length equals 15 residues. Germline trimming cut 2 bases from V and 5 bases from J; bases unmatched to any gene: 7. Germline-derived CDR1 and CDR2 are SGDLS and YYNGEE. CDR3 nucleotides: TGTGCCAGCAGCGTCACCGGGACAGGGGCCCACGAGCAGTACTTC. It encodes CASSVTGTGAHEQYF.

DNA of the CDR3: TGTGCCAGCAGTGTCGCCAGCGGGGGTGGCGAGCAGTACTTC. It yields the protein CASSVASGGGEQYF. The rearrangement joins TRBV2 to TRBJ2-7; 8 bases are a match to TRBD2. After removal of 4 bases from V and 6 bases from J, the junction contained 8 bases not matched to a gene. Germline V gene sequence: CDR1 SNHLY, CDR2 FYNNEI. This CDR3 has 14 amino acids.

The chain recombines TRBV6-5 with TRBJ1-2; 8 positions agree with TRBD1. The CDR3 runs 15 residues. Germline V gene data show CDR1 as MNHEY and CDR2 as SVGAGI. The J segment lost 6 bases and the V segment lost 2 bases, leaving 8 bases of the junction unmatched. The CDR3 sequence: CASSYTQTGADGYTF. CDR3 bases: TGTGCCAGCAGTTACACCCAGACAGGGGCGGATGGCTACACCTTC.

The rearrangement uses TRBV18 and TRBJ2-7, with D perhaps matching TRBD2 (7 bases). V dropped 6 bases and J dropped 6 bases, with 18 bases sitting between them. Germline loops: CDR1 KGHSH, CDR2 LQKENI. The CDR3 loop spans 14 amino acids. Written as DNA, the CDR3 is TGTGCCAGCTCCCCGGCGGGGGCGGCGAGCGAGCAGTACTTC. It specifies CASSPAGAASEQYF. The whole variable domain, filled in from reference TRBV18 and TRBJ2-7, reads NAGVMQNPRHLVRRRGQEARLRCSPMKGHSHVYWYRQLPEEGLKFMVYLQKENIIDESGMPKERFSAEFPKEGPSILRIQQVVRGDSAAYFCASSPAGAASEQYFGPGTRLTVT.

The chain combines TRBV6-5 with TRBJ2-5, with 7 bases aligning to TRBD2. This CDR3 is built from 15 residues. V shed 6 bases, J shed 7 bases, and the junction held 14 bases outside the gene matches. Germline-derived CDR1 and CDR2 are MNHEY and SVGAGI. The CDR3 DNA reads TGTGCCAGCAGACGCGGGACTCAGGGAGGGGTGACCCAGTACTTC. Translating gives CASRRGTQGGVTQYF.

The chain couples TRBV9 to TRBJ1-1; TRBD1 matches at 8 bases. CDR3 length equals 14 residues. Germline CDR1 reads SGDLS; CDR2 reads YYNGEE. V dropped 4 bases and J dropped 5; count of bases not matched to a gene: 7. Written as DNA, the CDR3 is TGTGCCAGCAGCCCCCTCTGGACAGGGACTGAAGCTTTCTTT. It yields the protein CASSPLWTGTEAFF.

As regards this clone: Other nucleotide sequences in the sample specify the same CDR3. The V and J genes are TRBV18 and TRBJ2-2, with 8 bases identical to TRBD1. After removal of 3 bases from V and 0 bases from J, the junction contained 3 bases not matched to a gene. The CDR3 contains 16 residues. Germline assignment: CDR1 KGHSH and CDR2 LQKENI. DNA of the CDR3: TGTGCCAGCTCACCCCGGACAGGGTCGAACACCGGGGAGCTGTTTTTT. Its translation: CASSPRTGSNTGELFF. Variable domain in full (rest from reference TRBV18 and TRBJ2-2): NAGVMQNPRHLVRRRGQEARLRCSPMKGHSHVYWYRQLPEEGLKFMVYLQKENIIDESGMPKERFSAEFPKEGPSILRIQQVVRGDSAAYFCASSPRTGSNTGELFFGEGSRLTVL.

The V call is TRBV4-2, the J call TRBJ2-5; 13 bases line up with TRBD2. CDR1 is LGHNA and CDR2 is YNFKEQ in the germline V gene. The trim removed 1 base at V and 5 bases at J, leaving 7 bases unmatched. The CDR3 covers 17 residues. This chain's CDR3 is CASSQGTSGSHQETQYF. The CDR3 nucleotides read TGTGCCAGCAGCCAAGGGACTAGCGGGAGTCATCAGGAGACCCAGTACTTC.

CDR3 nucleotides: TGTGCCAGCAGTTTAGGTCGGGGGGGAGCTTTCTTT. This sequence encodes CASSLGRGGAFF. The rearrangement uses TRBV12-3 or TRBV12-4 and TRBJ1-1; a possible D gene is TRBD1 (5 bases). With 1 base removed from V and 10 bases from J, the gap between germline ends came to 10 bases. The CDR3 is 12 residues long.

The chain recombines TRBV28 with TRBJ1-2, with D unresolved. Per germline, CDR1 MDHEN and CDR2 SYDVKM. The V and J ends lost 6 bases and 4 bases respectively, with 12 bases between them. This CDR3 contains 13 residues. CDR3 sequence reads: CASSPRTSYGYTF. In nucleotides, the CDR3 is TGTGCCAGCAGCCCCAGAACCTCCTATGGCTACACCTTC.

The chain employs TRBV6-2 or TRBV6-3 and TRBJ2-5; 9 bases are a match to TRBD2. The trim removed 5 bases at V and 5 bases at J, leaving 18 bases unmatched. Germline V lookup: CDR1 MNHEY, CDR2 SVGEGT. The CDR3 covers 18 residues. CDR3 sequence: CASSPGRLAGISMETQYF. As DNA, the CDR3 is TGTGCCAGCAGTCCCGGTCGGCTAGCGGGAATATCGATGGAGACCCAGTACTTC.